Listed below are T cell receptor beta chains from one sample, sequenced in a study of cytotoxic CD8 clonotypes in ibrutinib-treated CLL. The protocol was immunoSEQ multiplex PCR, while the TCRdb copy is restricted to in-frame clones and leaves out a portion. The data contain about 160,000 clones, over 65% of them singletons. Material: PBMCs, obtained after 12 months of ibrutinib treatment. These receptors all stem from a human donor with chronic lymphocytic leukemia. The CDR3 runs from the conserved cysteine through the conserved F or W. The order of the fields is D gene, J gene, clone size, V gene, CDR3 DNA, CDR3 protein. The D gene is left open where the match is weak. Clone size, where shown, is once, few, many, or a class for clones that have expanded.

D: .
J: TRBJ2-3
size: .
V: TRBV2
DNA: TGTGCCAGCAGTGGGGTATCGGGCCCCTCTACGCAGTATTTT
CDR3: CASSGVSGPSTQYF

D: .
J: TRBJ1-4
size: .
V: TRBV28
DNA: TGTGCCAGCAGTGGTCATCTAAATGAAAAACTGTTTTTT
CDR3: CASSGHLNEKLFF

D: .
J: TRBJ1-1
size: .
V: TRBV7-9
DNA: TGTGCCAGCAGCTTAGCTTCGGGGGGCAGAATGAACACTGAAGCTTTCTTT
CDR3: CASSLASGGRMNTEAFF

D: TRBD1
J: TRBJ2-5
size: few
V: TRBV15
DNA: TGTGCCACCAGCCCGGGACAGGGGGCGATTCAGACCCAGTACTTC
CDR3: CATSPGQGAIQTQYF

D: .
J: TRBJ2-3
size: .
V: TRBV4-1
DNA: TGCGCCAGCAGCCAAGTCTCTACAGATACGCAGTATTTT
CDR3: CASSQVSTDTQYF

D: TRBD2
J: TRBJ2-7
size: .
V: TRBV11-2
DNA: TGTGCCAGCAGCTCTATTAAGCGGGAAGGCGTCCCCTACGAGCAGTACTTC
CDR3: CASSSIKREGVPYEQYF

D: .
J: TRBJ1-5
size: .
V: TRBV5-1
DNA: TGCGCCAGCAGCTTGATCGGGGACCAGCCCCAGCATTTT
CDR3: CASSLIGDQPQHF

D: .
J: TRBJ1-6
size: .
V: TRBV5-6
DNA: TGTGCCAGCAGCTTGGGTGAACTGAGGAACTATAATTCACCCCTCCACTTT
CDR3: CASSLGELRNYNSPLHF

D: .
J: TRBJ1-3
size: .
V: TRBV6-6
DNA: TGTGCCAGCAGTTACTCTGGGGAGGACACCATATATTTT
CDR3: CASSYSGEDTIYF

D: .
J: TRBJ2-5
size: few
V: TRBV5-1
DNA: TGCGCCAGCAGTCGGCTAGCGGAGACCCAGTACTTC
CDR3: CASSRLAETQYF

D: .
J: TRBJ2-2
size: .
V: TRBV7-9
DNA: TGTGCCAGCAGCTTAGAGTCTATTAACACCGGGGAGCTGTTTTTT
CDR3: CASSLESINTGELFF

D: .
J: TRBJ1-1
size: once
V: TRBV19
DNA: TGTGCCAGTAGTTCCCGCCGCAGCGTGGTTGAAGCTTTCTTT
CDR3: CASSSRRSVVEAFF

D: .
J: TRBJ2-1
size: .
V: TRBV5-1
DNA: TGCGCCAGCAGCTTAGGACAGCTAAGCTCCTACAATGAGCAGTTCTTC
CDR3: CASSLGQLSSYNEQFF

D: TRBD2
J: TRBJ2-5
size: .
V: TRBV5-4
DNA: TGTGCCAGCAGCTTGCCCCTAGCGGGTATGGAGACCCAGTACTTC
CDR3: CASSLPLAGMETQYF

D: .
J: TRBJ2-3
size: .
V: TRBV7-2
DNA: TGTGCCAGCAGCTCCCGCAAGCAGCGGGTCACAGATACGCAGTATTTT
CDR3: CASSSRKQRVTDTQYF

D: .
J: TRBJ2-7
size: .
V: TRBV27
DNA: TGTGCCAGCAGTTTATATCCCCCCTACGAGCAGTACTTC
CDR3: CASSLYPPYEQYF

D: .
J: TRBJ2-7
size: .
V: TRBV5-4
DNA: TGTGCCAGCAGCAACGACCCCTACGAGCAGTACTTC
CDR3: CASSNDPYEQYF

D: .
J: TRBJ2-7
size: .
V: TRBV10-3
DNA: TGTGCCGGTGGGCAGGGGAAAGAGTTGAACGAGCAGTACTTC
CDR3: CAGGQGKELNEQYF

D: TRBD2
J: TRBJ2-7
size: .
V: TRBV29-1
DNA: TGCAGCGTTGAGACTAGCTTTTCCTACGAGCAGTACTTC
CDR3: CSVETSFSYEQYF

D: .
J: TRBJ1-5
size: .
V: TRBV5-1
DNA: TGCGCCAGCAGCTTGGAGGGTCTCAATCAGCCCCAGCATTTT
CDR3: CASSLEGLNQPQHF

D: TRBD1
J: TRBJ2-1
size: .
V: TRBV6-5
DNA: TGTGCCAGCAGTGCGACAGGGTGGGACAATGAGCAGTTCTTC
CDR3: CASSATGWDNEQFF

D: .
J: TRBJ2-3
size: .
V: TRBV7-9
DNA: TGTGCCAGCAGCTTTTGGGGGCGAACCACAGATACGCAGTATTTT
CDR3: CASSFWGRTTDTQYF

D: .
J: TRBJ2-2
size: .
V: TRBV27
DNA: TGTGCCAGCACCTCCCTCTTAGACAGTATGAACACCGGGGAGCTGTTTTTT
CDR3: CASTSLLDSMNTGELFF

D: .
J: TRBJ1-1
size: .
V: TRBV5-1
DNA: TGCGCCAGCAGGTCCGGAGACAACACTGAAGCTTTCTTT
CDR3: CASRSGDNTEAFF

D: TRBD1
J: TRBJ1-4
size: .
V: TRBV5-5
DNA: TGTGCCAGCAGCCCCGAGTGGGACAGGGAGTATGAAAAACTGTTTTTT
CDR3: CASSPEWDREYEKLFF

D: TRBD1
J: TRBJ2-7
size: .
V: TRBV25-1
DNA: TGTGCCAGCAGAGAGACAGGGGGTTTCTACGAGCAGTACTTC
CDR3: CASRETGGFYEQYF

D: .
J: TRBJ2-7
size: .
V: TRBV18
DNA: TGTGCCAGCTCACCCCGGCAGATAAATCACTACGAGCAGTACTTC
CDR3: CASSPRQINHYEQYF

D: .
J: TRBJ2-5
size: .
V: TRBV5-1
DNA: TGCGCCAGCAGCTCCCCGCGGGGGCGGGAGACCCAGTACTTC
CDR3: CASSSPRGRETQYF

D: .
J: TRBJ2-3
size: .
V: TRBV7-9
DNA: TGTGCGATAACAGCGACTAGCACAGATACGCAGTATTTT
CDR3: CAITATSTDTQYF

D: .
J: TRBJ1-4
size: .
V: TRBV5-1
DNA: TGCGCCAGCAGCTTCCGGACCAGTACTAATGAAAAACTGTTTTTT
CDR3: CASSFRTSTNEKLFF

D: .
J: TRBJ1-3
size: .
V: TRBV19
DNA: TGTGCCAGTCGGTTTCGCTCTGGAAACACCATATATTTT
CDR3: CASRFRSGNTIYF

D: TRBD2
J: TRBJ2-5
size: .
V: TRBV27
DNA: TGTGCCAGCAGTTCCGGGACTAGGGCGGGGGAGACCCAGTACTTC
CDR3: CASSSGTRAGETQYF

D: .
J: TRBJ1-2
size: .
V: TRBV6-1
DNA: TGTGCCAGCAGTGAAGGCCCCTGGACAGACTACTATGGCTACACCTTC
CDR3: CASSEGPWTDYYGYTF

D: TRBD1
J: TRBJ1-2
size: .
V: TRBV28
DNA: TGTGCCAGCCATACTACAGGGGCTTACTATGGCTACACCTTC
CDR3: CASHTTGAYYGYTF

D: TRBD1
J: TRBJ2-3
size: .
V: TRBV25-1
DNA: TGTGCCAGCAGTGGACAGGGGGACAGTGATACGCAGTATTTT
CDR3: CASSGQGDSDTQYF

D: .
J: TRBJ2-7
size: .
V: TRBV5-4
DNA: TGTGCCAGCAGCTTGGGGGGCGGGGGCGGCTTGTACGAGCAGTACTTC
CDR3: CASSLGGGGGLYEQYF

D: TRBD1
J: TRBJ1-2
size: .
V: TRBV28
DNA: TGTGCCAGCAGCACGGTACAGGGGGCGCTCGGCTACACCTTC
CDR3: CASSTVQGALGYTF

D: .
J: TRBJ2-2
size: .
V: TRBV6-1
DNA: TGTGCCAGCAACGGTAACACCGGGGAGCTGTTTTTT
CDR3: CASNGNTGELFF

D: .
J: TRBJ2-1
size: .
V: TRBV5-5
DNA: TGTGCCAGCAGGGGTGGGGGCCGCTACAATGAGCAGTTCTTC
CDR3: CASRGGGRYNEQFF

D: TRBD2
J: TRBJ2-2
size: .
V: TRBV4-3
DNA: TGCGCCAGCAGCCAGACGATCCGGGGGGGCCTGAACACCGGGGAGCTGTTTTTT
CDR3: CASSQTIRGGLNTGELFF

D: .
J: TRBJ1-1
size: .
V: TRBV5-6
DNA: TGTGCCAGCAGCCGCGGGGGAAGCACTGAAGCTTTCTTT
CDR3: CASSRGGSTEAFF

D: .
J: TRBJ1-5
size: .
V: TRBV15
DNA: TGTGCCACCAGCAGAGGACGGGGGGGCGTGGGCAATCAGCCCCAGCATTTT
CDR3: CATSRGRGGVGNQPQHF